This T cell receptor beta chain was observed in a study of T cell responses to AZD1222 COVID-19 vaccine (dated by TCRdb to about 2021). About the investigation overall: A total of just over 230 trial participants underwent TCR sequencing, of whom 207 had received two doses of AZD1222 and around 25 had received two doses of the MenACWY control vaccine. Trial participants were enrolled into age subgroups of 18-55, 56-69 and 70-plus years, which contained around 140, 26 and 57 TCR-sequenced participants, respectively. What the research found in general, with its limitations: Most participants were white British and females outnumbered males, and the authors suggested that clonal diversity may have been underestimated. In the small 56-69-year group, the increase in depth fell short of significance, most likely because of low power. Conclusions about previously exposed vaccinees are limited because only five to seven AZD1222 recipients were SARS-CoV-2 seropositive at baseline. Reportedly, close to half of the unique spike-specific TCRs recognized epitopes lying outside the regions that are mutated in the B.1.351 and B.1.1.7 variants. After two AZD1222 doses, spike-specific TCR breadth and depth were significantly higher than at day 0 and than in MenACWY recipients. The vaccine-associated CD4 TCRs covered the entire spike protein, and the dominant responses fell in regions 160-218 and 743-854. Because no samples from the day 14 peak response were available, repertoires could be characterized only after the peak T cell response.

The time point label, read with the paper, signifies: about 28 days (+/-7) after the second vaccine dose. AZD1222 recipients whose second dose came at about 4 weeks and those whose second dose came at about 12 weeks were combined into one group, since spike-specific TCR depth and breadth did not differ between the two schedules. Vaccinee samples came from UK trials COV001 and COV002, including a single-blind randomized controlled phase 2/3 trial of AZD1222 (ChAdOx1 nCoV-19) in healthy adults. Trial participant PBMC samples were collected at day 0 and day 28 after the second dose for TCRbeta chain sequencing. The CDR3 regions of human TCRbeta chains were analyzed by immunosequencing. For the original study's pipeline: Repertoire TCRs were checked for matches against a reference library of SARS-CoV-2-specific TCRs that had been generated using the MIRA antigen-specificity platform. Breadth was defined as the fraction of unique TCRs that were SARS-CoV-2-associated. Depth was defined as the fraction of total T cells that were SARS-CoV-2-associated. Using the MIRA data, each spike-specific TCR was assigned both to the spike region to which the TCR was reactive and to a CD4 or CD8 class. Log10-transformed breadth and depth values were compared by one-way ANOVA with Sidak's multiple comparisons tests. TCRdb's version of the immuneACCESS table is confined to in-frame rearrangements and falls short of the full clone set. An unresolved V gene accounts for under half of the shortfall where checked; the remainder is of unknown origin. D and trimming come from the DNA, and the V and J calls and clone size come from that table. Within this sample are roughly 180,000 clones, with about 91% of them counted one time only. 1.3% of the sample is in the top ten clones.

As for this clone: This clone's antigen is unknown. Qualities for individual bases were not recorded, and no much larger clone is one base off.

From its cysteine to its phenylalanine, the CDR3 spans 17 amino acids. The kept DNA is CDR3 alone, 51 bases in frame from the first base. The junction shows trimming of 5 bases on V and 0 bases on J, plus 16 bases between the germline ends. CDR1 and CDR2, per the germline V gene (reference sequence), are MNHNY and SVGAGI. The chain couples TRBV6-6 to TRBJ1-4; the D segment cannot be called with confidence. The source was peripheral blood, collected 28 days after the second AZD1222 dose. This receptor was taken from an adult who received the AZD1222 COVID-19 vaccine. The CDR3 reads CASSPRTVRATNEKLFF. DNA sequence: TGTGCCAGCAGTCCGCGGACGGTGCGGGCAACTAATGAAAAACTGTTTTTT.